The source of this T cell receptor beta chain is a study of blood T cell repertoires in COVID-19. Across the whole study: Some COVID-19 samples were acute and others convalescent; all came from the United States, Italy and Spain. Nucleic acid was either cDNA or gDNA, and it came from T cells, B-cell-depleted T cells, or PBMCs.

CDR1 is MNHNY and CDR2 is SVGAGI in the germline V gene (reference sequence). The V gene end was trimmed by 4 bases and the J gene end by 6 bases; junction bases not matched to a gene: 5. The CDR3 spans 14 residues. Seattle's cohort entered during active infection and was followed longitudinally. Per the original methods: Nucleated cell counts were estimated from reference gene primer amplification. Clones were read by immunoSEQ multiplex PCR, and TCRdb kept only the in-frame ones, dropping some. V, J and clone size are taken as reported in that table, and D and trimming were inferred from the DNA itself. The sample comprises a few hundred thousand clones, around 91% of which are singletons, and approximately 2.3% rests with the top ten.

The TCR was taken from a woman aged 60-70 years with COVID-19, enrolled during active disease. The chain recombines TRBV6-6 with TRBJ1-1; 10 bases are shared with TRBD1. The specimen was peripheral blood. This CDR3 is CASSWGQGWAEAFF. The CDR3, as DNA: TGTGCCAGCAGTTGGGGACAGGGGTGGGCTGAAGCTTTCTTT.